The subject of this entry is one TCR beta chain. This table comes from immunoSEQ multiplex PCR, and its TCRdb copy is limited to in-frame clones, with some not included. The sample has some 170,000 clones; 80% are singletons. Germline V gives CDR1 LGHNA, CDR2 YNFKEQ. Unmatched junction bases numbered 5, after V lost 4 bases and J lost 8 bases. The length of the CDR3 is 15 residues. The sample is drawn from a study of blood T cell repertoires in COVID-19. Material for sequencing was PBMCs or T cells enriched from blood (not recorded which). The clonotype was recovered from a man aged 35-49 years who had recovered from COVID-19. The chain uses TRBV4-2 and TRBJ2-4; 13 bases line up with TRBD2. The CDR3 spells CASSPTSGGADIQYF. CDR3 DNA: TGTGCCAGCAGCCCCACTAGCGGGGGGGCTGACATTCAGTACTTC.